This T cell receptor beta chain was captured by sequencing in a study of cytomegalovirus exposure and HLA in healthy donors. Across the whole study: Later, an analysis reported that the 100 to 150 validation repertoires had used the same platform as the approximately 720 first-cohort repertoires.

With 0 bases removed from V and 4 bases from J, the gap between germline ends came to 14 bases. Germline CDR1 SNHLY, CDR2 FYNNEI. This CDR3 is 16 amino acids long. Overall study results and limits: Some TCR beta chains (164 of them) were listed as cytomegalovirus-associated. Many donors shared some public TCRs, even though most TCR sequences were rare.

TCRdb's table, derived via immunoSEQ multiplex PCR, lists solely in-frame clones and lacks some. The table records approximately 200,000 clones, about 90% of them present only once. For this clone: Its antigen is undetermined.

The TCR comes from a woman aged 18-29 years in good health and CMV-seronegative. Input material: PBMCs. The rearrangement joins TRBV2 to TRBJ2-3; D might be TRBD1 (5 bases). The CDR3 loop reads CASSEALQGWADTQYF. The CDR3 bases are TGTGCCAGCAGTGAAGCGCTCCAGGGTTGGGCAGATACGCAGTATTTT.